This paragraph reports one T cell receptor beta chain. The PCR had 60 Vbeta and 13 Jbeta primers. The method was immunoSEQ multiplex PCR; TCRdb's version includes in-frame clones alone and lacks a portion of them. This table holds 100,000 to 150,000 clones, around 77% found once. Germline values: CDR1 SGHTA, CDR2 FQGTGA. The V gene end was trimmed by 4 bases and the J gene end by 10 bases; junction bases not matched to a gene: 6. The CDR3 loop spans 12 amino acids. The data originate from a study of cytomegalovirus exposure and HLA in healthy donors. The TCR was taken from a woman aged 35 to 49 in good health and CMV-seropositive. The source material was PBMCs. The rearrangement uses TRBV7-3 and TRBJ1-2; 7 bases line up with TRBD1. The CDR3, as DNA: TGTGCCAGCAGCTCGCCCGGGACAGCCTACACCTTC. Translated: CASSSPGTAYTF.